The present T cell receptor (beta chain) was sequenced within a study of vaccination and CD4 T cells after COVID-19 (dated by TCRdb to between 2021 and 2024). The study in broad terms: Every convalescent patient had a positive nasal swab PCR test for SARS-CoV-2, with mild disease in several patients and severe disease in one. Six males and four females were included in the convalescent cohort, with two Hispanic individuals, seven Caucasians, two Asians and one multiracial person represented. Each participant got two doses of either the Pfizer-BioNTech BNT162b2 vaccine (n=8) or the Moderna mRNA-1273 vaccine (n=2). Post-COVID blood samples from convalescent patients were collected a median of around 100 days after diagnosis, with a range of 35 to 161 days. Post-vaccine blood samples were taken a median of around 70 days after the second vaccine dose, with a range of roughly 13 to 250 days. Overlapping spike peptide pools from SARS-CoV-2 and from the common cold coronaviruses HCoV-NL63, HCoV-OC43 and HCoV-229E were used as culture stimuli. Control cultures received a CEFX viral epitope pool as the positive control, an HIV-1 Nef peptide pool as the negative control, or no peptide. The spike-specific CD4+ TCR repertoire was compared before and after mRNA vaccination in about nine COVID-19 convalescent patients and a handful of infection-naive healthy vaccine recipients. Results and caveats for the whole study, not just this receptor: The number of convalescent patients in the study was relatively small, and the study did not examine early timepoints following natural infection. The median number of SARS-CoV-2-reactive clonotypes rose from under 25 after infection to roughly 38 after vaccination, but the change was not significant. Nearly all vaccine-specific clones in convalescent patients (304 of 307) were mono-reactive for SARS-CoV-2 spike rather than cross-reactive with common cold coronaviruses. Among the post-vaccine SARS-CoV-2-reactive clones in convalescent patients, a median roughly 85% showed up only after vaccination, which suggests vaccine-specific priming.

The treatment or condition label here, explained by the study, means: roughly 10-day PBMC culture with coronavirus spike peptide pools or control peptides (ViraFEST assay). The study used the ViraFEST assay, which expanded antigen-specific T cells with peptide pools and then identified expanded clonotypes by TCR sequencing. Positive SARS-CoV-2 PCR tests in the convalescent patients dated from March to December 2020, before Alpha, Beta and Delta variants emerged in the United States. Around 2 million PBMCs per well were cultured in IMDM with roughly 5% human AB serum and approximately 10 IU/ml IL-2, plus 10 ug/ml peptide pools. Half of the culture medium was replaced with fresh IL-2-containing medium on days 3 and 7. Once the cells had been in culture for around ten days, the EasySep CD4+ T cell isolation kit was used to isolate CD4+ T cells by negative selection. PBMCs were separated from whole blood using Ficoll-Paque Plus gradient centrifugation and then either used fresh or cryopreserved at -140C. Each culture condition was generally run in triplicate wells.

Libraries were built with PCR. TCR sequencing of DNA from cultured CD4+ T cells used the Oncomine TCR Beta short-read assay at the Johns Hopkins FTIC core. The QIAamp micro DNA kit was used to extract genomic DNA from the cultured CD4+ T cells. The Oncomine TCR Beta libraries from cultured CD4+ T cells were pooled using unique dual indexes and then sequenced on an Illumina iSeq 100. The original pipeline was this. Non-productive sequences were filtered out, and CDR3s that did not start with C, did not end with F or W, or were shorter than 7 amino acids were discarded. Antigen-specific clonotypes were identified using the MANAFEST web application through comparison of peptide-stimulated wells with reference and other culture wells. Positive clones required FDR below 0.05, an odds ratio above 5, and productive frequency above 0.1% in at least two of three replicate wells. Clonotypes that were significantly expanded in both SARS-CoV-2 spike wells and at least one common cold coronavirus spike condition were defined as cross-reactive. CDR3 homology was assessed with Levenshtein distances (stringdist) and unrooted phylogenetic trees (ape) in R version 3.6.1. TCRdb handled the public reads itself, with Q25 trimming in fastp and clone calling in MiXCR, and kept productive beta chains. When rows share a CDR3 protein, they turn into one entry using the most common DNA and genes. For this entry, the V and J calls and clone size follow TCRdb and not the study's own pipeline. A total of 15,000 to 20,000 distinct CDR3 sequences appear in this sample, 43% of them only once. 7.2% of the sample belongs to the ten largest clones.

The table lists this clonotype with a few counts. Its antigen remains unidentified. There are no base qualities to consult, and no much larger clone falls within one base. From a lookup of the germline V gene, CDR1 and CDR2 are SGHVS and FQNEAQ. The CDR3 sequence holds 15 residues, the cysteine and phenylalanine included. Of all the DNA, just the CDR3 is kept, 45 bases in frame from base 1. Cut back by 0 bases and 0 bases, the V and J ends lie 8 bases apart. This chain is built from TRBV7-8 and TRBJ1-2; confidence is insufficient to name the D gene. The receptor comes from a human donor who had recovered from COVID-19. The sample consisted of CD4+ T cells from blood, cultured in vitro, taken after SARS-CoV-2 vaccination. The DNA sequence follows: TGTGCCAGCAGCTTAGCGTTTTCCGCTAACTATGGCTACACCTTC. Translated, it reads CASSLAFSANYGYTF. The variable domain in full, with residues beyond the CDR3 obtained from the reference TRBV7-8 and TRBJ1-2 genes, is GAGVSQSPRYKVAKRGQDVALRCDPISGHVSLFWYQQALGQGPEFLTYFQNEAQLDKSGLPSDRFFAERPEGSVSTLKIQRTQQEDSAVYLCASSLAFSANYGYTFGSGTRLTVV.